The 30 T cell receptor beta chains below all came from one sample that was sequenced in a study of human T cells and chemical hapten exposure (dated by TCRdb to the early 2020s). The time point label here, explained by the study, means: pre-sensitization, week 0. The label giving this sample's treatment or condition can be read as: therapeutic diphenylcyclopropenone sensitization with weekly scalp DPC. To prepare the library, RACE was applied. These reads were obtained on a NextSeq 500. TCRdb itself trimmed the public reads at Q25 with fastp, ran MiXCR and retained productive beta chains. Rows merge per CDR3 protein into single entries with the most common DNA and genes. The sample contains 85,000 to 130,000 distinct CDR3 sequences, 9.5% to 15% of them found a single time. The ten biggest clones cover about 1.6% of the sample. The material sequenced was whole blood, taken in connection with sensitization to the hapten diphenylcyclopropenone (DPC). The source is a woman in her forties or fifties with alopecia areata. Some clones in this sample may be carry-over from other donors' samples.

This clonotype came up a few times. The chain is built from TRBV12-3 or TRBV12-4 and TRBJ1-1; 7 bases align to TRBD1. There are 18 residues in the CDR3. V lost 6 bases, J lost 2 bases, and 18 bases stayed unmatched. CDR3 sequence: CASSLGTAIEGPNTEAFF. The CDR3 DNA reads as TGTGCCAGCAGCCTAGGGACAGCCATAGAAGGACCCAACACTGAAGCTTTCTTT.

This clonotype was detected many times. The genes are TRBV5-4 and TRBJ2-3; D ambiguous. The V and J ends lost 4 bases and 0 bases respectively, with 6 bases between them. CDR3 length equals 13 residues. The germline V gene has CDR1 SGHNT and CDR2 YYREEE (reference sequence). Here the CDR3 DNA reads TGTGCCAGCAGCATCGACAGCACAGATACGCAGTATTTT. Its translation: CASSIDSTDTQYF.

CDR3: CASSQVVSVMGLDTEAFF. CDR3 bases: TGTGCCAGCAGCCAAGTGGTAAGCGTTATGGGGCTTGACACTGAAGCTTTCTTT. The chain couples TRBV4-2 to TRBJ1-1, with D perhaps TRBD1 (5 bases). The CDR3 length is 18 residues. Germline CDR1 LGHNA, CDR2 YNFKEQ. V gave up 1 base and J gave up 3 bases, with 21 bases separating them.

CDR3 DNA: TGTGCCAGCAGCTCAAGAATGAACACTGAAGCTTTCTTT. Translated, it gives CASSSRMNTEAFF. This chain uses TRBV3-1 with TRBJ1-1; D uncertain. Trimming took 5 bases from V and 0 from J, leaving 7 bases between them. The germline V gene encodes CDR1 LGHDT and CDR2 YNNKEL (reference sequence). The CDR3 has 13 residues.

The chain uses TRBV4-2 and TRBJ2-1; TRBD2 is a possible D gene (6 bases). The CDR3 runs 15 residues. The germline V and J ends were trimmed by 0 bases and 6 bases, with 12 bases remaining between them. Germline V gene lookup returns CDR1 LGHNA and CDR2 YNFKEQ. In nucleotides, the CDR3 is TGTGCCAGCAGCCAAGATCGACCCGGGGGCAATGAGCAGTTCTTC. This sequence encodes CASSQDRPGGNEQFF.

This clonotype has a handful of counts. CDR3 loop: CASSTQWLAGGDQYF. The CDR3 DNA follows: TGTGCCAGCAGCACCCAATGGCTAGCGGGAGGGGACCAGTACTTC. The genes are TRBV7-2 and TRBJ2-5, with TRBD2 matching 12 bases. The J segment lost 10 bases and the V segment lost 5 bases, leaving 11 bases of the junction unmatched. Germline values: CDR1 SGHTA, CDR2 FQGNSA. The CDR3 runs to 15 residues.

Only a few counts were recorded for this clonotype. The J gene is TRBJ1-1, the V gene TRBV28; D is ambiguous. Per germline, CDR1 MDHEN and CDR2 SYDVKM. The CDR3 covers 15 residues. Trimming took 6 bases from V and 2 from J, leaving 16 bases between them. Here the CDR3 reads CASRLGFVTNTEAFF. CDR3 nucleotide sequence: TGTGCCAGCAGGCTTGGATTCGTCACTAACACTGAAGCTTTCTTT. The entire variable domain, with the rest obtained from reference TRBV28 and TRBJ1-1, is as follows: DVKVTQSSRYLVKRTGEKVFLECVQDMDHENMFWYRQDPGLGLRLIYFSYDVKMKEKGDIPEGYSVSREKKERFSLILESASTNQTSMYLCASRLGFVTNTEAFFGQGTRLTVV.

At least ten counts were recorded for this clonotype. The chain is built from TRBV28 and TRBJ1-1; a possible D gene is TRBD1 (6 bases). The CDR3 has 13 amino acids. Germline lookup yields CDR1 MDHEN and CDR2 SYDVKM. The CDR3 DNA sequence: TGTGCGGTCAGAGGACAGATGAACACTGAAGCTTTCTTT. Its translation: CAVRGQMNTEAFF.

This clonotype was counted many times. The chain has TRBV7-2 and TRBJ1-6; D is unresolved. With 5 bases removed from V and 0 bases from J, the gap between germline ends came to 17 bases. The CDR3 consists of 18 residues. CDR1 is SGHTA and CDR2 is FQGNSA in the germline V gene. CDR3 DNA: TGTGCCAGCAGCGGCAGACAATTCCCGAGCTCCTATAATTCACCCCTCCACTTT. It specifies CASSGRQFPSSYNSPLHF.

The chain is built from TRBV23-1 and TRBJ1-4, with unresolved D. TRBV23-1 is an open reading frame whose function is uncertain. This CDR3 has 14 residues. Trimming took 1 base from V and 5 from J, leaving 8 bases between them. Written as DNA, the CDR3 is TGCGCCAGCAGTCAATGGGTCAGGAATGAAAAACTGTTTTTT. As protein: CASSQWVRNEKLFF.

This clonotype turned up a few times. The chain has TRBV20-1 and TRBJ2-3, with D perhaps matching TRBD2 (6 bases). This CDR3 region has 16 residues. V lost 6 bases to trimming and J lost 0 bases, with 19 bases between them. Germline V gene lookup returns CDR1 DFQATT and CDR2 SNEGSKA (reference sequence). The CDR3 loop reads CSAPPSSATSTDTQYF. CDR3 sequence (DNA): TGCAGTGCCCCCCCGTCTAGCGCCACTAGCACAGATACGCAGTATTTT.

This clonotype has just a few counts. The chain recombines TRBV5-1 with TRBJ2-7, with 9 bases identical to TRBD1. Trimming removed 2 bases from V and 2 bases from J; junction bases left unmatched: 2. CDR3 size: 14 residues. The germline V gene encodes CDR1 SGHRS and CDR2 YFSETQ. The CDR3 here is CASSLGDRAYEQYF. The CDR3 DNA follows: TGCGCCAGCAGCTTAGGGGACAGGGCCTACGAGCAGTACTTC.

The CDR3 loop reads CASSQEARDTQYF. The CDR3, as DNA: TGTGCCAGCAGCCAAGAAGCTCGGGATACGCAGTATTTT. J is TRBJ2-3 and V is TRBV3-1; no firm D call. Looked up from germline, CDR1 is LGHDT and CDR2 is YNNKEL (reference sequence). The germline V and J ends were trimmed by 0 bases and 6 bases, with 7 bases remaining between them. This CDR3 has 13 residues.

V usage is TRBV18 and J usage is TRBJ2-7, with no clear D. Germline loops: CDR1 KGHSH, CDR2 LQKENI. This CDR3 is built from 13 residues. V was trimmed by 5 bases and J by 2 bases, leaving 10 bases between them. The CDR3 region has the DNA TGTGCCAGCTCATCTACAGCAACCTACGAGCAGTACTTC. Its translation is CASSSTATYEQYF.

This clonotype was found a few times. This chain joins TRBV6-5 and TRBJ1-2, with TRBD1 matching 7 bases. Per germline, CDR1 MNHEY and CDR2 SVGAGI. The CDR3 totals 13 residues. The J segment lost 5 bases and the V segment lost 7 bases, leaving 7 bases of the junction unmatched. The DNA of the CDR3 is TGTGCCAGCAAGGGGGCGCTGGGGTATGGCTACACCTTC. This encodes CASKGALGYGYTF.

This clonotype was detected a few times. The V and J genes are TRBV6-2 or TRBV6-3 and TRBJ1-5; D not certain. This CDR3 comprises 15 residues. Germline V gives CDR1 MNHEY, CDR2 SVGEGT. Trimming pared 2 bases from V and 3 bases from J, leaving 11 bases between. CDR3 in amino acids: CASSYVDRDNQPQHF. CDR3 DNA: TGTGCCAGCAGTTACGTCGACCGAGACAATCAGCCCCAGCATTTT.

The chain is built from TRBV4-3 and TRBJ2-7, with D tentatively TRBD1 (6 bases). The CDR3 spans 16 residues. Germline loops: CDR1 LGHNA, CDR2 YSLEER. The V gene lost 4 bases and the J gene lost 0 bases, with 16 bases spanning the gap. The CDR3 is CASSRTFLGGSYEQYF. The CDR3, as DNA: TGCGCCAGCAGCCGGACATTCTTAGGGGGCTCCTACGAGCAGTACTTC.

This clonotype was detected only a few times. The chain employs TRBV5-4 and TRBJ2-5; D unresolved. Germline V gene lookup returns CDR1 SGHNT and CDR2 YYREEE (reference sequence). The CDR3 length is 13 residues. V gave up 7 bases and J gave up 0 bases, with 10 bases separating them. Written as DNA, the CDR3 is TGTGCCAGCTATAGTCACTACCAAGAGACCCAGTACTTC. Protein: CASYSHYQETQYF.

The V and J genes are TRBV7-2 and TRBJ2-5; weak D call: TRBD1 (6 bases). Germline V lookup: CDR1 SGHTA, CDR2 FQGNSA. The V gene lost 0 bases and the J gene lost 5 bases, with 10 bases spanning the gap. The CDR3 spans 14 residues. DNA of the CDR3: TGTGCCAGCAGCTTAGCGGGACATGGGGAGACCCAGTACTTC. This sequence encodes CASSLAGHGETQYF.

In DNA form, the CDR3 reads TGCGCCAGCAGCTTGGCCGTAAGGGACAGGACCTACGAGCAGTACTTC. Its protein product is CASSLAVRDRTYEQYF. The chain links TRBV5-1 to TRBJ2-7, with 8 bases fitting TRBD1. This CDR3 contains 16 residues. CDR1 and CDR2 from the germline V gene are SGHRS and YFSETQ. Trimming at V came to 0 bases and at J to 2 bases, leaving 7 bases not matched to a gene. Full variable domain (remainder filled in from reference TRBV5-1 and TRBJ2-7): KAGVTQTPRYLIKTRGQQVTLSCSPISGHRSVSWYQQTPGQGLQFLFEYFSETQRNKGNFPGRFSGRQFSNSRSEMNVSTLELGDSALYLCASSLAVRDRTYEQYFGPGTRLTVT.

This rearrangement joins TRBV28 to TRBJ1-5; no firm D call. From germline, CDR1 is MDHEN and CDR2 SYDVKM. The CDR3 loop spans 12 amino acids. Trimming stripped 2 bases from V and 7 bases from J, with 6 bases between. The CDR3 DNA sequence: TGTGCCAGCAGTTTAGAGAGACAGCCCCAGCATTTT. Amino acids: CASSLERQPQHF.

The chain's CDR3 is CASSSPYGGMNTEAFF. The CDR3 nucleotides are TGTGCCAGCAGCTCACCCTACGGGGGCATGAACACTGAAGCTTTCTTT. The V gene is TRBV7-8, the J gene TRBJ1-1, with D perhaps TRBD1 (6 bases). V dropped 4 bases and J dropped 0 bases, with 15 bases sitting between them. Per germline, CDR1 SGHVS and CDR2 FQNEAQ. The CDR3 covers 16 residues.

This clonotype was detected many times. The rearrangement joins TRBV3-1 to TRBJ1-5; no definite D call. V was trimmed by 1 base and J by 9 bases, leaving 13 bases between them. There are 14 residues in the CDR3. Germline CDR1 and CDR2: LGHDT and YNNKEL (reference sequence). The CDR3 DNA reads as TGTGCCAGCAGCCAAGGGGTAGGTCGTCGGCCCCAGCATTTT. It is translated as CASSQGVGRRPQHF.

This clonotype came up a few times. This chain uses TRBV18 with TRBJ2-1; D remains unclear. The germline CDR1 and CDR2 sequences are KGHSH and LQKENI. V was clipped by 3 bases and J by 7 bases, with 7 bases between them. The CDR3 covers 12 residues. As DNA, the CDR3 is TGTGCCAGCTCACCCGCTTTGAATGAGCAGTTCTTC. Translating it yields CASSPALNEQFF.

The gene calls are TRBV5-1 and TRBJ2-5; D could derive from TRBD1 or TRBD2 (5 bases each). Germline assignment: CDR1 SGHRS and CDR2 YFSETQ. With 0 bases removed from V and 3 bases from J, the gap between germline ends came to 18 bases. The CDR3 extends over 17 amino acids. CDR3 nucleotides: TGCGCCAGCAGCTTGGCCCGAGGGCCAGGGAATGAAGAGACCCAGTACTTC. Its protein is CASSLARGPGNEETQYF.

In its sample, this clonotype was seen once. CDR3 in amino acids: CASSLDGAAGELFF. CDR3 DNA: TGCGCCAGCAGCTTGGACGGCGCCGCCGGGGAGCTGTTTTTT. The chain couples TRBV5-1 to TRBJ2-2; no definite D call. The CDR3 totals 14 residues. Germline V gene data show CDR1 as SGHRS and CDR2 as YFSETQ. V was cut by 0 bases and J by 6 bases, with 9 bases left in between.

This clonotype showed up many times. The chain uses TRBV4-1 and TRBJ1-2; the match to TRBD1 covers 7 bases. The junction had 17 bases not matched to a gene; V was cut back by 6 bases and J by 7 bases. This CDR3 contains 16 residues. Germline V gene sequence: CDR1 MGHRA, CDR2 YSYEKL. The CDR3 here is CASRRTSGTVSVGYTF. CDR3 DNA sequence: TGCGCCAGCAGACGAACCTCCGGGACAGTTTCGGTTGGCTACACCTTC.

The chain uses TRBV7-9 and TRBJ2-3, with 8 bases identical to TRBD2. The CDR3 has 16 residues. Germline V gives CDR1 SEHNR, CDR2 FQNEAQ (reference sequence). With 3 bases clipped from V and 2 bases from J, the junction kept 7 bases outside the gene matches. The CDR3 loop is CASSFGASGFTDTQYF. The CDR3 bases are TGTGCCAGCAGCTTTGGGGCTAGCGGGTTCACAGATACGCAGTATTTT.

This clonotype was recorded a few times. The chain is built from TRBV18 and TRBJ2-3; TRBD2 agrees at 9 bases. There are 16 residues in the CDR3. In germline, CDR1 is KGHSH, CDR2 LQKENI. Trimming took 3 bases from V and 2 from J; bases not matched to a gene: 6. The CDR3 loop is CASSPNSGSPTDTQYF. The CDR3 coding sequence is TGTGCCAGCTCACCCAATAGCGGGAGTCCCACAGATACGCAGTATTTT.

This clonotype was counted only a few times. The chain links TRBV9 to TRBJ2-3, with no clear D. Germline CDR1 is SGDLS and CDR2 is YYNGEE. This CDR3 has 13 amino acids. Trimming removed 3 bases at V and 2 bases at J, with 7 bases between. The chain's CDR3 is CASSALATDTQYF. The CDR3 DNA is TGTGCCAGCAGCGCCCTCGCCACAGATACGCAGTATTTT. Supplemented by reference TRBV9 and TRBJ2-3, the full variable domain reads DSGVTQTPKHLITATGQRVTLRCSPRSGDLSVYWYQQSLDQGLQFLIQYYNGEERAKGNILERFSAQQFPDLHSELNLSSLELGDSALYFCASSALATDTQYFGPGTRLTVL.